This T cell receptor (beta chain) was recovered during a study of blood T cell repertoires in COVID-19 (dated by TCRdb to between 2020 and 2021). General notes on the study: Collaborator samples came from the United States, Italy and Spain and covered acute and convalescent phases of COVID-19. The material from the prospective study consisted of cDNA or gDNA derived from T cells, B-cell-depleted T cells, or PBMCs. Deeply sampled blood TCRbeta repertoires from subjects exposed to, actively infected with, or recovered from COVID-19 were included in the dataset. The repertoires were made available in a free public database intended to serve as a resource for research on the immune response to SARS-CoV-2. The samples were drawn from two sources: the first 160 participants of the ongoing ImmuneRACE study, and 1,200 or so subjects contributed by 6 global collaborators. The sample metadata nearly always contained a de-identified subject ID, COVID-19 status, age in years and sex. Where available, HLA class I and class II types were obtained from metadata supplied by the sample provider rather than from assay-based typing. Broad study findings and their caveats: The amount of clinical and demographic metadata varied by source and participant and was provided uncurated.

Participants in the prospective study were enrolled through a virtual design, were aged roughly 18 to 90 years, and lived in roughly 24 United States geographic areas. In the prospective study, cohorts were assigned on the basis of participant-reported clinical history obtained from a screening survey and a study questionnaire. For ImmuneRACE Cohort 3, a participant was defined as recovered based on two consecutive negative NP/OP PCR tests, clearance by a healthcare professional, or resolution of symptoms. Mobile phlebotomists in the prospective study collected whole blood, serum and a nasopharyngeal or oropharyngeal swab from every participant. Prospective study participants could optionally give additional blood draws and questionnaires over an approximately 2-month period. Blood samples from the prospective study were shipped frozen or at room temperature prior to DNA extraction. Cut back by 1 base and 9 bases, the V and J ends lie 17 bases apart. The germline V gene specifies SGHRS as CDR1 and YFSETQ as CDR2. CDR3 length: 16 amino acids, cysteine to phenylalanine. Solely the CDR3 DNA is kept, with 48 bases framed from the first base.

TCRbeta CDR3 regions were amplified from genomic DNA by means of the immunoSEQ Assay, a bias-controlled multiplex PCR. As for how the authors treated the data: Within the assay, amplification of reference gene primers was used to estimate how many nucleated cells each sample contained. To quantify the absolute abundance of each unique TCRbeta CDR3 rearrangement, sequence reads were collapsed and filtered. For each sample, productive Simpson clonality was calculated as the square root of Simpson's diversity index over productive rearrangements. The source is immuneACCESS, and TCRdb retained only in-frame sequences with V and J called. Part of the clones is not carried over; for the studies checked, unresolved V genes explain less than half of this, and the remainder is unexplained. The D gene and trimming were derived from the DNA, and the V and J assignments and clone size from that table. A total of approximately 360,000 clones appear in this sample, roughly four fifths of them only once. The biggest ten clones account for approximately 5% of the sample.

As to this clone: It has no known antigen specificity. Per-base qualities were not stored, and no clone one base away is much larger.

The sequence links TRBV5-1 to TRBJ1-6; the D gene is possibly TRBD1, with 6 bases matching. The source material was PBMCs or T cells enriched from blood (not recorded which). This clonotype originated in a woman between 50 and 59 years old who had recovered from COVID-19. This receptor has the CDR3 CASSLSGTSNGSPLHF. The DNA sequence is as follows: TGCGCCAGCAGCTTGTCAGGGACATCGAACGGTTCACCCCTCCACTTT. Extended through the reference TRBV5-1 and TRBJ1-6 proteins, this CDR3 yields the full variable domain: KAGVTQTPRYLIKTRGQQVTLSCSPISGHRSVSWYQQTPGQGLQFLFEYFSETQRNKGNFPGRFSGRQFSNSRSEMNVSTLELGDSALYLCASSLSGTSNGSPLHFGNGTRLTVT.